This T cell receptor beta chain was sequenced in a study of vaccination and CD4 T cells after COVID-19. Regarding treatment: approximately nine-day PBMC culture with coronavirus spike peptide pools or control peptides (ViraFEST assay). Notes on this clonotype: Antigen: not known.

Sequencing of the DNA from cultured CD4+ T cells was carried out with the Oncomine TCR Beta short-read assay. From the PCR reads, TCRdb called clonotypes with MiXCR, one entry per CDR3 protein. The sample has more than 15,000 distinct CDR3 sequences, under 55% seen once; the top ten hold around 18%. The source material was CD4+ T cells from blood, cultured in vitro, sampled before SARS-CoV-2 vaccination. The receptor was derived from a human donor who received a COVID-19 vaccine.

The CDR3: CASSLDDGYTF. The CDR3 region has the DNA TGTGCCAGCAGCTTAGATGATGGCTACACCTTC. V is TRBV11-3 and J is TRBJ1-2; D gene unclear. The V and J ends lost 0 bases and 6 bases respectively, with 2 bases between them. Germline values: CDR1 SGHNT, CDR2 YENEEA. CDR3 length: 11 amino acids.